The 10 T cell receptor beta chains below come from one sample, sequenced in a study of regulatory T cells in long-lasting Graves disease. The sample's time point: newly diagnosed GD, antithyroid drugs for less than 3 months. Making the TCR library involved RNA that had been extracted from PBMCs. Building of the TCR beta libraries involved iRepertoire HTBI primers and Arm-PCR of CDR3 regions. TCRdb itself ran the multiplex PCR reads through MiXCR, one entry per CDR3 protein. Seen here are around 480,000 distinct CDR3 sequences, about 16% observed once, and the top ten hold 20% to 25%. This same sample was also part of a study on T cells in Graves' hyperthyroidism and ophthalmopathy.

Sample: peripheral blood mononuclear cells (PBMCs), taken at new diagnosis, from a patient treated with antithyroid drugs. The receptors here all came from a woman aged 35-65 years with Graves disease.

This clonotype was seen ten or more times. The chain has TRBV11-2 and TRBJ2-7; D call uncertain. Germline V gene data show CDR1 as SGHAT and CDR2 as FQNNGV. The CDR3 spans 11 residues. With 6 bases removed from V and 2 bases from J, the gap between germline ends came to 5 bases. The CDR3 DNA follows: TGTGCCAGCAGGACGGCCTACGAGCAGTACTTC. Translation gives CASRTAYEQYF.

This chain links TRBV4-1 with TRBJ1-1; a possible D gene is TRBD1 (6 bases). With 0 bases removed from V and 0 bases from J, the gap between germline ends came to 8 bases. The CDR3 sequence is 15 residues long. Germline loops: CDR1 MGHRA, CDR2 YSYEKL. The CDR3, as DNA: TGCGCCAGCAGCCAAGATCCAGGGGTGAACACTGAAGCTTTCTTT. It is translated as CASSQDPGVNTEAFF.

The chain employs TRBV6-1 and TRBJ1-5; D call uncertain. The CDR3 has 14 residues. Trimming stripped 0 bases from V and 9 bases from J, with 12 bases between. Germline CDR1 is MNHNS and CDR2 is SASEGT. CDR3 sequence: CASSEAVSIRPQHF. The CDR3 coding sequence is TGTGCCAGCAGTGAAGCTGTGTCCATCCGGCCCCAGCATTTT.

This clonotype has just a few counts. This chain joins TRBV19 and TRBJ1-1; D might be TRBD1 (5 bases). CDR3 length: 13 amino acids. CDR1 is LNHDA, CDR2 SQIVND, per germline (reference sequence). Deletions cut 3 bases from V and 7 bases from J, with 12 bases between. CDR3 protein: CASSMIQGLEAFF. Written as DNA, the CDR3 is TGTGCCAGTAGTATGATTCAGGGCCTTGAAGCTTTCTTT.

This clonotype was seen only a few times. The chain joins TRBV20-1 to TRBJ2-7; 8 nucleotides agree with TRBD2. The CDR3 consists of 15 residues. From germline, CDR1 is DFQATT and CDR2 SNEGSKA (reference sequence). The V and J ends lost 3 bases and 6 bases, in that order; junction bases with no gene match: 13. DNA of the CDR3: TGCAGTGCTAGCCCCACCAGCGGGGGAACCCCCGAGCAGTACTTC. It is translated as CSASPTSGGTPEQYF.

In this sample, this clonotype turned up many times. V and J are TRBV27 and TRBJ1-5; D is unclear. The V gene's germline CDR1 is MNHEY and CDR2 SMNVEV (reference sequence). The CDR3 covers 13 residues. Trimming removed 6 bases from V and 1 base from J, with 7 bases in between. The CDR3 DNA reads as TGTGCCAGCAGGGGTTTCAGCAATCAGCCCCAGCATTTT. Translating gives CASRGFSNQPQHF.

Details on this clonotype: A much larger clone differs from this one at a single base, so this may be a read error. The chain links TRBV5-1 to TRBJ1-2; D gene unclear. The CDR3 runs 15 residues. Germline V CDR1 and CDR2: SGHRS, YFSETQ. The CDR3 sequence: CVSSLDGRADYGYTF. The CDR3 coding sequence is TGCGTCAGCAGCTTGGACGGGAGGGCCGACTATGGCTACACCTTC.

This clonotype came up many times. CDR3 in DNA: TGTGCCAGCACCGAATCTCGGGCCTTCTACACTGAAGCTTTCTTT. Residues: CASTESRAFYTEAFF. The J gene is TRBJ1-1, the V gene TRBV6-1; D remains ambiguous. With 7 bases removed from V and 3 bases from J, the gap between germline ends came to 18 bases. The CDR3 totals 15 residues. Germline CDR1 reads MNHNS; CDR2 reads SASEGT.

This clonotype came up many times. V gene TRBV11-2 combines with J gene TRBJ1-1; 7 bases map to TRBD1. The germline gives CDR1 SGHAT, CDR2 FQNNGV. This CDR3 comprises 16 residues. V lost 5 bases to trimming and J lost 0 bases; unmatched junction nucleotides: 9. The CDR3 spells CASSPSPGTVNTEAFF. Written as DNA, the CDR3 is TGTGCCAGCAGCCCCTCTCCCGGGACAGTGAACACTGAAGCTTTCTTT.

This clonotype was detected ten times or more. The V gene is TRBV20-1, the J gene TRBJ1-5, with a tentative D call TRBD1 (6 bases). Deletions cut 6 bases from V and 1 base from J, with 13 bases between. This CDR3 region has 14 residues. Germline V gene data show CDR1 as DFQATT and CDR2 as SNEGSKA (reference sequence). The DNA of the CDR3 is TGCAGTGCCCGAGGGGGAGGAAGCAATCAGCCCCAGCATTTT. As protein: CSARGGGSNQPQHF.